What follows is one T cell receptor beta chain and its context. Its specificity is unknown. The data are from a study of identifying expanded T cells in peripheral blood. Overall study findings and caveats: Technical replicates showed 0.9 to 1.5 changed clones; two weeks 15 to 20; four weeks 19.

Germline values: CDR1 SNHLY, CDR2 FYNNEI. This CDR3 contains 15 residues. Deletions cut 6 bases from V and 5 bases from J, with 19 bases between. Clones were read by immunoSEQ multiplex PCR, and TCRdb kept only the in-frame ones, dropping some. The sample lists some 78,000 clones, about 83% occurring once. The chain combines TRBV2 with TRBJ2-5; weak D call: TRBD1 (7 bases). The sequence came from a person aged 18-69 years in good health. Specimen: blood. In nucleotides, the CDR3 is TGTGCCAGCAGCGGGGGACAGAGGGTACTCGAGACCCAGTACTTC. It codes for CASSGGQRVLETQYF.